Listed here are 29 T cell receptor beta chains from one sample, sequenced in a study of CD8+ T cells in alopecia areata. Once RNA had been extracted, it was reverse transcribed into cDNA to act as the sequencing template. The protocol was immunoSEQ multiplex PCR, while the TCRdb copy is restricted to in-frame clones and leaves out a portion. The table has about 180,000 clones, 58% seen once. Treatment indicated: oral pan-JAK inhibitor, 5-10 mg twice daily. This material consisted of CD4+ T cells sorted from blood, taken at approximately week 56, from a patient treated with tofacitinib. All receptors derive from a human donor with alopecia areata.

V usage is TRBV19 and J usage is TRBJ2-1; TRBD1 matches at 10 bases. The CDR3 sequence is 12 residues long. Trimming at V came to 9 bases and at J to 13 bases, leaving 9 bases not matched to a gene. Germline V gene data show CDR1 as LNHDA and CDR2 as SQIVND (reference sequence). The DNA for the CDR3 is TGTGCCAGCTCCGACAGGGGGCATCATCAGTTCTTC. This translates into CASSDRGHHQFF.

The chain carries TRBV29-1 and TRBJ1-1; D is undetermined. Germline-derived CDR1 and CDR2 are SQVTM and ANQGSEA. This CDR3 is built from 11 residues. The V and J ends lost 4 bases and 6 bases respectively, with 9 bases between them. CDR3 DNA sequence: TGCAGCGTTGGAGCGGTCGCTGAAGCTTTCTTT. Translating gives CSVGAVAEAFF.

The CDR3 DNA follows: TGTGCCAGCAGTGGCAACAGGGGCTCCTACGAGCAGTACTTC. This translates into CASSGNRGSYEQYF. The J gene is TRBJ2-7, the V gene TRBV6-5, with 7 bases identical to TRBD1. Germline-derived CDR1 and CDR2 are MNHEY and SVGAGI. This CDR3 is built from 14 residues. The V segment lost 5 bases and the J segment 0 bases; nucleotides outside the gene matches: 4.

The V call is TRBV5-1, the J call TRBJ1-5; D is ambiguous. Between the trimmed V and J ends, which lost 0 bases and 1 base, there was a span of 8 bases. Germline lookup yields CDR1 SGHRS and CDR2 YFSETQ. This CDR3 has 15 residues. The CDR3 protein is CASSLGPASNQPQHF. The CDR3 DNA follows: TGCGCCAGCAGCTTGGGCCCAGCGAGCAATCAGCCCCAGCATTTT.

This clone was detected a few times. The V and J genes are TRBV6-5 and TRBJ1-6; D gene unclear. V dropped 6 bases and J dropped 5 bases, with 11 bases sitting between them. This CDR3 has 14 amino acids. CDR1 is MNHEY, CDR2 SVGAGI, per germline. The CDR3 sequence is CASRDMENNSPLHF. Written as DNA, the CDR3 is TGTGCCAGCAGAGACATGGAGAATAATTCACCCCTCCACTTT.

This chain links TRBV30 with TRBJ1-5; D ambiguous. Germline CDR1 and CDR2: GTSNPN and SVGIG (reference sequence). The CDR3 consists of 14 residues. V lost 0 bases and J 6 bases, leaving 12 bases between the germline ends. CDR3 loop: CAWSVASQGQPQHF. CDR3 nucleotide sequence: TGTGCCTGGAGTGTCGCCAGCCAAGGTCAGCCCCAGCATTTT.

The chain recombines TRBV25-1 with TRBJ2-7; 9 bases are shared with TRBD1. Germline V gives CDR1 MGHDK, CDR2 SYGVNS. The CDR3 is 14 residues long. Trimming at V came to 11 bases and at J to 4 bases, leaving 12 bases not matched to a gene. This CDR3 reads CARLHGTGLYEQYF. The DNA for the CDR3 is TGTGCCCGCCTGCACGGGACAGGGTTATACGAGCAGTACTTC.

The chain couples TRBV7-9 to TRBJ1-1; D ambiguous. Per the germline V gene, CDR1 is SEHNR and CDR2 is FQNEAQ (reference sequence). The CDR3 totals 13 residues. V dropped 2 bases and J dropped 7 bases, with 11 bases sitting between them. CDR3 region: CASSLNPYSEAFF. The CDR3 nucleotides are TGTGCCAGCAGCTTAAATCCCTACAGTGAAGCTTTCTTT.

The chain links TRBV11-3 to TRBJ2-7; D possibly corresponds to TRBD1 (7 bases). The length of the CDR3 is 14 residues. The V gene lost 5 bases and the J gene lost 7 bases, with 18 bases spanning the gap. CDR1 SGHNT and CDR2 YENEEA come from the germline V gene. CDR3 sequence (DNA): TGTGCCAGCAGCCGTCGACAGGGTAGCGGTGAGCAGTACTTC. It is translated as CASSRRQGSGEQYF.

CDR3 protein: CASSLSGTYGYTF. The CDR3 bases are TGCGCCAGCAGCTTGAGTGGAACGTATGGCTACACCTTC. V gene TRBV5-1 combines with J gene TRBJ1-2; D ambiguous. V lost 1 base and J lost 5, with 9 bases in between. CDR1 and CDR2 (germline): SGHRS, YFSETQ. This CDR3 spans 13 amino acids. Together with reference TRBV5-1 and TRBJ1-2, the CDR3 gives the full variable domain: KAGVTQTPRYLIKTRGQQVTLSCSPISGHRSVSWYQQTPGQGLQFLFEYFSETQRNKGNFPGRFSGRQFSNSRSEMNVSTLELGDSALYLCASSLSGTYGYTFGSGTRLTVV.

The chain has TRBV15 and TRBJ2-5, with 7 bases that match TRBD1. V shed 8 bases and J 4 bases; nucleotides not matched to a gene: 10. Germline CDR1 LNHNV, CDR2 YYDKDF (reference sequence). CDR3 length: 14 residues. CDR3 region: CATENRGSAETQYF. CDR3 in DNA: TGTGCCACCGAAAACAGGGGTTCGGCAGAGACCCAGTACTTC.

This rearrangement joins TRBV12-5 to TRBJ1-1; D is undetermined. The V gene lost 6 bases and the J gene lost 10 bases, with 15 bases spanning the gap. CDR1 LGHNT and CDR2 FRNRAP come from the germline V gene. CDR3 length: 12 amino acids. The CDR3, as DNA: TGTGCTAGTGGAACTACAGTAAATGGAGCTTTCTTT. Its translation is CASGTTVNGAFF.

This clone was counted only a few times. This sequence joins TRBV5-4 and TRBJ2-5; D is unresolved. Germline V CDR1 and CDR2: SGHNT, YYREEE (reference sequence). Trimming shortened V by 3 bases and J by 2 bases, and 8 bases separated the two germline ends. This CDR3 is 13 amino acids long. The CDR3 coding sequence is TGTGCCAGCAGCTACCGGCCGCAAGAGACCCAGTACTTC. Translated, it gives CASSYRPQETQYF. Full variable domain (missing parts from reference TRBV5-4 and TRBJ2-5): ETGVTQSPTHLIKTRGQQVTLRCSSQSGHNTVSWYQQALGQGPQFIFQYYREEENGRGNFPPRFSGLQFPNYSSELNVNALELDDSALYLCASSYRPQETQYFGPGTRLLVL.

This clone was observed a handful of times. The chain carries TRBV5-1 and TRBJ2-3; 9 bases map to TRBD2. V shed 3 bases, J shed 7 bases, and the junction held 6 bases outside the gene matches. The CDR3 extends over 14 amino acids. Germline lookup yields CDR1 SGHRS and CDR2 YFSETQ. The CDR3 loop is CASSSSGVGNTQYF. CDR3 sequence (DNA): TGCGCCAGCAGCTCTAGCGGGGTAGGAAATACGCAGTATTTT.

V and J are TRBV19 and TRBJ2-7; 10 nucleotides agree with TRBD1. The germline gives CDR1 LNHDA, CDR2 SQIVND (reference sequence). CDR3 length equals 14 residues. Trimming removed 4 bases from V and 3 bases from J; junction bases left unmatched: 3. CDR3 sequence (DNA): TGTGCCAGTAGTAGCTGGGACAGGGGCTACGAGCAGTACTTC. Translation: CASSSWDRGYEQYF.

The chain uses TRBV5-6 and TRBJ1-5, with 8 bases that match TRBD1. Trimming at V came to 1 base and at J to 5 bases, leaving 5 bases not matched to a gene. The CDR3 covers 15 residues. Looked up from germline, CDR1 is SGHDT and CDR2 is YYEEEE. CDR3 residues: CASSLRTGTDQPQHF. The CDR3 DNA reads TGTGCCAGCAGCTTGAGGACAGGGACGGATCAGCCCCAGCATTTT.

The chain joins TRBV5-6 to TRBJ2-7; TRBD1 agrees at 9 bases. Germline CDR1 is SGHDT and CDR2 is YYEEEE. CDR3 size: 15 residues. The V gene end was trimmed by 2 bases and the J gene end by 2 bases; junction bases not matched to a gene: 5. CDR3 nucleotide sequence: TGTGCCAGCAGCTTAGCCGGGACAGGGCCCTACGAGCAGTACTTC. It yields the protein CASSLAGTGPYEQYF.

J is TRBJ1-1 and V is TRBV4-1; D possibly corresponds to TRBD1 (6 bases). Trimming left V 5 bases short and J 0 bases short, with 16 bases between. The length of the CDR3 is 16 residues. In germline, CDR1 is MGHRA, CDR2 YSYEKL. CDR3 loop: CASSGGQWGMNTEAFF. Written as DNA, the CDR3 is TGCGCCAGCAGCGGGGGGCAGTGGGGTATGAACACTGAAGCTTTCTTT.

The genes are TRBV6-1 and TRBJ2-7; D is possibly TRBD1 (5 bases). The V gene lost 5 bases and the J gene lost 1 base, with 12 bases spanning the gap. The CDR3 has 14 residues. Germline lookup yields CDR1 MNHNS and CDR2 SASEGT. The CDR3 spells CASSSRVGSYEQYF. The CDR3 coding sequence is TGTGCCAGCAGTAGCAGGGTCGGTTCCTACGAGCAGTACTTC.

The chain couples TRBV27 to TRBJ1-2, with 9 bases aligning to TRBD1. This CDR3 contains 19 residues. V lost 5 bases, J lost 3 bases, and 19 bases stayed unmatched. Germline V gene data show CDR1 as MNHEY and CDR2 as SMNVEV (reference sequence). CDR3 residues: CASSTGQGFSSIAHYGYTF. CDR3 DNA sequence: TGTGCCAGCAGTACGGGACAGGGTTTCTCTTCGATCGCCCACTATGGCTACACCTTC.

This chain uses TRBV29-1 with TRBJ2-2; 8 bases map to TRBD1. The germline V gene encodes CDR1 SQVTM and CDR2 ANQGSEA. With V trimmed by 5 bases and J by 4 bases, 6 bases remained unmatched. The CDR3 extends over 14 amino acids. The CDR3 DNA reads TGCAGCGTTCGACAGGGGCCGGGCACCGGGGAGCTGTTTTTT. Amino acid sequence: CSVRQGPGTGELFF.

The rearrangement uses TRBV7-9 and TRBJ1-1, with D possibly TRBD1 on 5 matching bases. Germline V gene sequence: CDR1 SEHNR, CDR2 FQNEAQ (reference sequence). With 2 bases removed from V and 5 bases from J, the gap between germline ends came to 12 bases. The CDR3 is 14 residues long. As DNA, the CDR3 is TGTGCCAGCAGCTTACAGGGTTCTGCGACTGAAGCTTTCTTT. The encoded protein is CASSLQGSATEAFF.

Note on this clone: The sample holds other DNA sequences that translate to the same CDR3. J is TRBJ2-3 and V is TRBV7-2, with a tentative D call TRBD2 (6 bases). Trimming took 1 base from V and 5 from J, leaving 10 bases between them. The length of the CDR3 is 14 residues. Germline CDR1 reads SGHTA; CDR2 reads FQGNSA. The CDR3 bases are TGTGCCAGCAGCTTAGGCGGGGCCGGAGATACGCAGTATTTT. Amino acids: CASSLGGAGDTQYF.

The chain has TRBV27 and TRBJ1-2; D ambiguous. The CDR3 loop spans 14 amino acids. The V end lost 2 bases, the J end lost 2 bases, and 9 bases lay between the germline ends. CDR1 is MNHEY, CDR2 SMNVEV, per germline (reference sequence). The CDR3 DNA is TGTGCCAGCAGTTTAAACGGGAAAAACTATGGCTACACCTTC. Its protein product is CASSLNGKNYGYTF.

V is TRBV5-1 and J is TRBJ2-2; TRBD1 matches 9 bases. The germline V gene encodes CDR1 SGHRS and CDR2 YFSETQ. This CDR3 spans 17 amino acids. V lost 0 bases, J lost 5 bases, and 8 bases stayed unmatched. The DNA for the CDR3 is TGCGCCAGCAGCTTGGCCCCTAACAGGGGGCTTACCGGGGAGCTGTTTTTT. Its translation is CASSLAPNRGLTGELFF.

This clone was counted between two and nine times. This chain joins TRBV14 and TRBJ1-2; 10 nucleotides match TRBD1. The CDR3 consists of 14 residues. After removal of 8 bases from V and 7 bases from J, the junction contained 10 bases not matched to a gene. Germline-derived CDR1 and CDR2 are SGHDN and FVKESK. The CDR3 DNA follows: TGTGCCAGCGATCCGGGACAGGGGTTTGGTGGCTACACCTTC. This encodes CASDPGQGFGGYTF.

This clone has more than one count but fewer than ten. The CDR3 protein is CASSLWTVRAHMEQYF. In DNA, the CDR3 is TGTGCCAGCAGCTTGTGGACAGTAAGGGCTCATATGGAGCAGTACTTC. The chain uses TRBV5-6 and TRBJ2-7, with a possible D match to TRBD1 (6 bases). Trimming cost V 1 base and J 7 bases, with 21 bases left between them. Germline V gene lookup returns CDR1 SGHDT and CDR2 YYEEEE. The CDR3 runs to 16 residues.

This clone was counted between two and nine times. This chain joins TRBV25-1 and TRBJ2-7, with 9 bases aligning to TRBD1. With 3 bases clipped from V and 4 bases from J, the junction kept 7 bases outside the gene matches. The CDR3 loop spans 15 amino acids. Germline V lookup: CDR1 MGHDK, CDR2 SYGVNS. The DNA of the CDR3 is TGTGCCAGCAGTGACCCGGGACAGGGTGAATACGAGCAGTACTTC. Translation: CASSDPGQGEYEQYF.

This clone showed up just once. V and J are TRBV6-1 and TRBJ2-5; TRBD1 aligns across 9 bases. CDR3 length equals 14 residues. Trimming at V came to 3 bases and at J to 5 bases, leaving 4 bases not matched to a gene. Germline V gene lookup returns CDR1 MNHNS and CDR2 SASEGT. The CDR3 here is CASSETGGRETQYF. DNA for the CDR3: TGTGCCAGCAGTGAGACAGGGGGTCGGGAGACCCAGTACTTC.